Below, 21 T cell receptor beta chains from the same sample are listed, as sequenced in a study of CD8 T cells in Susac syndrome. Random hexamers primed reverse transcription of roughly 0.45 to 1 ug RNA. TCRdb passed the immunoSEQ multiplex PCR reads through MiXCR, listing each CDR3 protein once. Of about 200,000 distinct CDR3 sequences listed, 85% to 95% are singletons. Sequenced material: CD4+ T cells from PBMCs. These receptors were collected from a human donor in good health.

J is TRBJ2-3 and V is TRBV4-1; TRBD1 matches at 9 bases. Per germline, CDR1 MGHRA and CDR2 YSYEKL. Trimming cost V 0 bases and J 6 bases; bases outside gene matches: 10. There are 17 residues in the CDR3. The CDR3 sequence: CASSQEDRGDYPDTQYF. CDR3 nucleotide sequence: TGCGCCAGCAGCCAAGAAGACAGGGGGGATTACCCCGATACGCAGTATTTT.

This clonotype was recorded a few times. The V gene is TRBV6-2 or TRBV6-3, the J gene TRBJ2-3, with D unclear. This CDR3 has 15 residues. Germline assignment: CDR1 MNHEY and CDR2 SVGEGT. V lost 0 bases, J lost 1 base, and 8 bases lay in between. CDR3: CASSYSLGRTDTQYF. The DNA for the CDR3 is TGTGCCAGCAGTTACTCGTTAGGGCGCACAGATACGCAGTATTTT.

This clonotype has only one observation. This chain uses TRBV29-1 with TRBJ2-3, with 7 bases identical to TRBD1. Trimming cost V 6 bases and J 4 bases; bases outside gene matches: 7. Germline V gives CDR1 SQVTM, CDR2 ANQGSEA. This CDR3 is built from 13 residues. The CDR3 DNA is TGCAGCGTCTCCCTCCAGGGGGCAGATACGCAGTATTTT. Protein product: CSVSLQGADTQYF.

The chain employs TRBV25-1 and TRBJ2-1, with 7 bases fitting TRBD2. V lost 8 bases to trimming and J lost 5 bases; unmatched junction nucleotides: 12. CDR1 and CDR2 (germline): MGHDK, SYGVNS. This CDR3 contains 15 residues. Here the CDR3 DNA reads TGTGCCAGCGGGGGGGGAGCAGGAAGGGACAATGAGCAGTTCTTC. It codes for CASGGGAGRDNEQFF.

The chain couples TRBV27 to TRBJ1-5; D possibly corresponds to TRBD1 (5 bases). Germline V gene sequence: CDR1 MNHEY, CDR2 SMNVEV (reference sequence). The CDR3 totals 13 residues. Trimming took 5 bases from V and 5 from J, leaving 10 bases between them. DNA for the CDR3: TGTGCCAGCAGTCGCGGGGCGCATCAGCCCCAGCATTTT. Translated, it gives CASSRGAHQPQHF.

The chain joins TRBV20-1 to TRBJ1-1; D ambiguous. The V end lost 4 bases, the J end lost 6 bases, and 3 bases lay between the germline ends. CDR1 DFQATT and CDR2 SNEGSKA come from the germline V gene (reference sequence). This CDR3 is 9 amino acids long. The CDR3 reads CSATPEAFF. DNA for the CDR3: TGCAGTGCTACCCCTGAAGCTTTCTTT.

The DNA for the CDR3 is TGCGCCAGCAGCCAAGTAGGGCTGGGACAGGGACCTGGGGCCAACGTCCTGACTTTC. It yields the protein CASSQVGLGQGPGANVLTF. This rearrangement joins TRBV4-3 to TRBJ2-6; 9 nucleotides agree with TRBD1. Germline V gene lookup returns CDR1 LGHNA and CDR2 YSLEER. V shed 1 base and J 2 bases; nucleotides not matched to a gene: 9. The CDR3 has 19 residues.

The chain links TRBV7-2 to TRBJ1-6; 9 bases are shared with TRBD1. V gave up 5 bases and J gave up 7 bases; unmatched junction bases: 6. The CDR3 length is 15 residues. Germline CDR1 reads SGHTA; CDR2 reads FQGNSA. CDR3 nucleotide sequence: TGTGCCAGCAGCGCGGACAGGGGAGCGAATTCACCCCTCCACTTT. Translation: CASSADRGANSPLHF.

J is TRBJ1-2 and V is TRBV3-1; perhaps TRBD1 as D (6 bases). The CDR3 spans 15 residues. Looked up from germline, CDR1 is LGHDT and CDR2 is YNNKEL (reference sequence). The V gene lost 0 bases and the J gene lost 8 bases, with 16 bases spanning the gap. The CDR3 region has the DNA TGTGCCAGCAGCCAAGATGGGACACCGGGACGAGGCTACACCTTC. This sequence encodes CASSQDGTPGRGYTF.

The chain uses TRBV5-1 and TRBJ2-1, with D maybe TRBD2 (6 bases). Germline-derived CDR1 and CDR2 are SGHRS and YFSETQ. The V end was cut by 0 bases, the J end by 1 base, with 11 bases between. The CDR3 runs 16 residues. The CDR3 DNA reads TGCGCCAGCAGCTTGGGAGGGGCGGGATCCTACAATGAGCAGTTCTTC. Amino acid sequence: CASSLGGAGSYNEQFF.

The J gene is TRBJ1-2, the V gene TRBV4-3; 7 bases are a match to TRBD1. The length of the CDR3 is 15 residues. Germline V lookup: CDR1 LGHNA, CDR2 YSLEER. With 0 bases clipped from V and 7 bases from J, the junction kept 8 bases outside the gene matches. CDR3 in amino acids: CASSQEIWTGRGYTF. The CDR3 nucleotides are TGCGCCAGCAGCCAAGAAATTTGGACAGGTCGTGGCTACACCTTC.

This chain links TRBV20-1 with TRBJ2-4; TRBD2 agrees at 8 bases. The CDR3 is 15 residues long. From germline, CDR1 is DFQATT and CDR2 SNEGSKA (reference sequence). The V segment lost 0 bases and the J segment 8 bases; nucleotides outside the gene matches: 9. CDR3 DNA: TGCAGTGCTAGAGATGGGACTAGTGGTTTTCACATTCAGTACTTC. It translates to CSARDGTSGFHIQYF.

This chain uses TRBV11-2 with TRBJ2-2, with TRBD1 as a possible D gene (5 bases). Trimming took 9 bases from V and 2 from J, leaving 13 bases between them. CDR1 is SGHAT, CDR2 FQNNGV, per germline. There are 14 residues in the CDR3. The DNA for the CDR3 is TGTGCCAGTTGGCACAGGAAAAACACCGGGGAGCTGTTTTTT. Its translation: CASWHRKNTGELFF.

This clonotype was found once. The CDR3 sequence: CSASRDTYEQYF. The CDR3 region has the DNA TGCAGTGCTAGCAGGGACACCTACGAGCAGTACTTC. The genes are TRBV20-1 and TRBJ2-7; tentative D call: TRBD1 (6 bases). Germline lookup yields CDR1 DFQATT and CDR2 SNEGSKA (reference sequence). Between the trimmed V and J ends, which lost 3 bases and 2 bases, there was a span of 8 bases. This CDR3 contains 12 residues.

The V gene is TRBV29-1, the J gene TRBJ1-1, with D unresolved. The germline gives CDR1 SQVTM, CDR2 ANQGSEA. V was clipped by 3 bases and J by 4 bases, with 18 bases between them. This CDR3 is built from 15 residues. The DNA of the CDR3 is TGCAGCGTTGAGTACGGGGTTGATTGGACCACTGAAGCTTTCTTT. This codes for CSVEYGVDWTTEAFF.

V and J are TRBV20-1 and TRBJ1-1, with a possible D match to TRBD1 (5 bases). Trimming took 1 base from V and 4 from J, leaving 10 bases between them. Germline CDR1 is DFQATT and CDR2 is SNEGSKA (reference sequence). The CDR3 length is 13 residues. Here the CDR3 DNA reads TGCAGTGCTAGAGGGGGCCACACCACTGAAGCTTTCTTT. As protein: CSARGGHTTEAFF.

The V call is TRBV7-2, the J call TRBJ2-5; TRBD1 aligns across 7 bases. Germline CDR1 SGHTA, CDR2 FQGNSA. The CDR3 contains 15 residues. The trim removed 5 bases at V and 4 bases at J, leaving 10 bases unmatched. The CDR3 loop reads CASSEGGETGETQYF. CDR3 coding DNA: TGTGCCAGCAGCGAAGGGGGCGAGACGGGAGAGACCCAGTACTTC.

This sequence joins TRBV20-1 and TRBJ1-3; 7 bases line up with TRBD1. The V gene end was trimmed by 6 bases and the J gene end by 0 bases; junction bases not matched to a gene: 11. This CDR3 is built from 16 residues. CDR1 is DFQATT, CDR2 SNEGSKA, per germline (reference sequence). CDR3 DNA: TGCAGTGCGCACCGGGACAGCTCTCTCTCTGGAAACACCATATATTTT. It encodes CSAHRDSSLSGNTIYF.

CDR3 sequence (DNA): TGTGCCAGCAGCGCGTTGACAGGGCCCTATGGCTACACCTTC. Residues: CASSALTGPYGYTF. This chain links TRBV9 with TRBJ1-2; TRBD1 aligns across 7 bases. The V gene's germline CDR1 is SGDLS and CDR2 YYNGEE. V lost 3 bases, J lost 4 bases, and 6 bases stayed unmatched. The CDR3 is 14 amino acids.

The chain is built from TRBV27 and TRBJ1-2; 7 nucleotides agree with TRBD1. V trimming: 6 bases; J trimming: 3 bases; junction bases outside the gene matches: 4. CDR1 is MNHEY and CDR2 is SMNVEV in the germline V gene (reference sequence). This CDR3 has 13 amino acids. In DNA, the CDR3 is TGTGCCAGCAGATCGACAGGGCACTATGGCTACACCTTC. Protein product: CASRSTGHYGYTF.

The V gene is TRBV12-5, the J gene TRBJ1-5; D is possibly TRBD1 (5 bases). The CDR3 length is 14 residues. Trimming pared 2 bases from V and 7 bases from J, leaving 12 bases between. From germline, CDR1 is LGHNT and CDR2 FRNRAP. This CDR3 is CASGLRSGDQPQHF. The CDR3 DNA reads TGTGCTAGTGGTTTGAGGTCGGGGGACCAGCCCCAGCATTTT. Filled out from reference TRBV12-5 and TRBJ1-5, the complete variable domain reads DARVTQTPRHKVTEMGQEVTMRCQPILGHNTVFWYRQTMMQGLELLAYFRNRAPLDDSGMPKDRFSAEMPDATLATLKIQPSEPRDSAVYFCASGLRSGDQPQHFGDGTRLSIL.